The 14 T cell receptor beta chains listed next were all sequenced from one sample in a study of read filtering for tumor transcriptome and immune sequencing. From roughly 0.4 ug of RNA, a library with molecular barcoded alpha/delta and beta/gamma adaptors was made. Via MiXCR, TCRdb re-called the reads, giving one row per CDR3 protein. The data contain about 46,000 distinct CDR3 sequences, over 9.5% of them singletons. Sequenced material: a population of CD138-negative cells sorted from bone marrow. These receptor sequences come from a donor aged 40 or over with multiple myeloma.

This clonotype was seen at least ten times. The genes are TRBV5-1 and TRBJ2-4; D may be TRBD2 (5 bases). Per the germline V gene, CDR1 is SGHRS and CDR2 is YFSETQ. V lost 0 bases and J 9 bases, leaving 16 bases between the germline ends. The CDR3 has 15 amino acids. The CDR3 nucleotides read TGCGCCAGCAGCTTGGAACAGACGGGGTCCGGCATTCAGTACTTC. Protein sequence: CASSLEQTGSGIQYF.

At least ten counts were recorded for this clonotype. This rearrangement joins TRBV27 to TRBJ1-1; D gene uncertain. The V and J ends lost 11 bases and 2 bases respectively, with 12 bases between them. CDR3 length equals 12 residues. In germline, CDR1 is MNHEY, CDR2 SMNVEV (reference sequence). CDR3 loop: CASRTGNTEAFF. The CDR3 DNA sequence: TGTGCCTCCCGGACGGGAAACACTGAAGCTTTCTTT.

This clonotype has a count of ten or more. The chain employs TRBV7-9 and TRBJ2-5; the D gene is possibly TRBD2 (5 bases). Germline V gene lookup returns CDR1 SEHNR and CDR2 FQNEAQ (reference sequence). Trimming took 0 bases from V and 5 from J, leaving 13 bases between them. The CDR3 loop spans 15 amino acids. CDR3 nucleotide sequence: TGTGCCAGCAGCTTAGCCCTTACTAGTCTGGAGACCCAGTACTTC. It is translated as CASSLALTSLETQYF.

This clonotype has ten or more counts. The chain links TRBV6-1 to TRBJ1-6, with D unclear. CDR1 is MNHNS and CDR2 is SASEGT in the germline V gene. The CDR3 sequence is 18 residues long. Deletions cut 5 bases from V and 0 bases from J, with 17 bases between. This chain's CDR3 is CASSPDSRLYSYNSPLHF. CDR3 nucleotide sequence: TGTGCCAGCAGTCCCGATTCTCGGCTCTACTCCTATAATTCACCCCTCCACTTT.

This clonotype occurred many times. CDR3 bases: TGTGCCAGTAGTAGGGATTACTCCTACAATGAGCAGTTCTTC. Its translation: CASSRDYSYNEQFF. The J gene is TRBJ2-1, the V gene TRBV19; D is undetermined. Germline CDR1 reads LNHDA; CDR2 reads SQIVND (reference sequence). V shed 4 bases and J shed 0 bases, with 7 bases lying between them. CDR3 length: 14 residues.

This clonotype was seen ten or more times. This sequence joins TRBV12-5 and TRBJ1-1; tentative D call: TRBD1 (5 bases). V was trimmed by 5 bases and J by 0 bases, leaving 16 bases between them. The CDR3 extends over 16 amino acids. Germline V gene data show CDR1 as LGHNT and CDR2 as FRNRAP. The CDR3 bases are TGTGCTAGTGGTCGTCGTCAGGGATCTCTGAACACTGAAGCTTTCTTT. It yields the protein CASGRRQGSLNTEAFF.

This clonotype appeared many times. The chain uses TRBV20-1 and TRBJ1-5; weak D call: TRBD1 (6 bases). Per germline, CDR1 DFQATT and CDR2 SNEGSKA (reference sequence). Trimming removed 6 bases at V and 5 bases at J, with 14 bases between. This CDR3 contains 13 residues. The CDR3, as DNA: TGCAGTGCATCACAGGGTCCGCATCAGCCCCAGCATTTT. This translates into CSASQGPHQPQHF.

The sample holds many counts of this clonotype. The V call is TRBV28, the J call TRBJ2-2, with a tentative D call TRBD1 (7 bases). V was cut by 6 bases and J by 4 bases, with 15 bases left in between. Germline assignment: CDR1 MDHEN and CDR2 SYDVKM. This CDR3 region has 15 residues. The CDR3, as DNA: TGTGCCAGCAGCCCTCACCAGGGGGGCACCGGGGAGCTGTTTTTT. It specifies CASSPHQGGTGELFF.

In its sample, this clonotype was seen many times. The junction does not match germline at one end; this may be a read error. The chain joins TRBV7-7 to TRBJ2-2; 9 nucleotides align to TRBD2. Germline V gene lookup returns CDR1 SSHAT and CDR2 FNYEAQ (reference sequence). This CDR3 has 15 residues. The CDR3 bases are TGTGCTAGCAGCCTAGCGGGACCGAACACCGGGGAGCTGTTTTTT. Translated, it gives CASSLAGPNTGELFF.

In this sample, this clonotype turned up many times. The V call is TRBV2, the J call TRBJ2-1, with unresolved D. V was pared by 6 bases and J by 0 bases, with 9 bases between. CDR1 and CDR2 from the germline V gene are SNHLY and FYNNEI. This CDR3 region has 14 residues. The CDR3, as DNA: TGTGCCAGCAGCCGGACGACCTCCTACAATGAGCAGTTCTTC. Amino acid sequence: CASSRTTSYNEQFF.

This clonotype was picked up many times. The chain couples TRBV11-2 to TRBJ2-2; D call uncertain. Germline-derived CDR1 and CDR2 are SGHAT and FQNNGV. This CDR3 spans 15 amino acids. V lost 5 bases and J lost 1, with 11 bases in between. CDR3 nucleotides: TGTGCCAGCAGCCCCACCCCGATGAACACCGGGGAGCTGTTTTTT. Translation gives CASSPTPMNTGELFF.

This clonotype was counted many times. The chain uses TRBV14 and TRBJ2-6, with no clear D. CDR1 and CDR2 (germline): SGHDN, FVKESK. There are 14 residues in the CDR3. Trimming cost V 4 bases and J 0 bases, with 4 bases left between them. CDR3 nucleotide sequence: TGTGCCAGCAGCCCTTCCTCTGGGGCCAACGTCCTGACTTTC. Encoded protein: CASSPSSGANVLTF.

This clonotype was recorded at least ten times. A read error may be the cause here, since a much bigger clone is one base away. The chain is built from TRBV4-1 and TRBJ2-1, with D unresolved. The germline CDR1 and CDR2 sequences are MGHRA and YSYEKL. The CDR3 is made up of 14 amino acids. Deletions cut 5 bases from V and 4 bases from J, with 12 bases between. The CDR3 region is CASSVMTTYNEQFF. The CDR3 DNA sequence: TGCGCCAGCAGCGTAATGACAACATACAATGAGCAGTTCTTC.

This clonotype has ten or more counts. J is TRBJ2-7 and V is TRBV6-5, with D perhaps matching TRBD2 (5 bases). V was cut by 2 bases and J by 2 bases, with 13 bases left in between. Germline lookup yields CDR1 MNHEY and CDR2 SVGAGI. The CDR3 runs 15 residues. As DNA, the CDR3 is TGTGCCAGCAGTTACGGGCCGATCGGGACCTACGAGCAGTACTTC. Translated: CASSYGPIGTYEQYF.